There are many counts of the clone carrying this T cell receptor beta chain. What it binds is unknown. From around 0.4 ug of RNA, a library with molecular barcoded alpha/delta and beta/gamma adaptors was made. TCRdb used MiXCR to reprocess the reads, holding one entry per CDR3 protein. Among 100,000 to 150,000 distinct CDR3 sequences listed, 10% to 15% were seen once. These data are taken from a study of read filtering for tumor transcriptome and immune sequencing. About the study: Mean patient age was around 66 years, range about 45 to 85; some 17 male, some 14 female. By R-ISS, stages I, II and III held approximately 8, 16 and 7 patients.

Germline loops: CDR1 SGHNT, CDR2 YYREEE (reference sequence). V shed 0 bases and J shed 2 bases, with 12 bases lying between them. The CDR3 spans 15 residues. Findings and limits, study-wide: Even smaller IR-seq throughput identified most shared clonotypes. Approximately 79% of IR-seq clonotypes had a single read, yet these held about 3.6% of reads.

V and J are TRBV5-4 and TRBJ2-7; tentatively, D is TRBD1 (6 bases). Material: a population of CD138-negative cells sorted from bone marrow. This TCR was recovered from a donor at least 40 years old with multiple myeloma. CDR3 sequence: CASSLGPGEPYEQYF. The CDR3 region has the DNA TGTGCCAGCAGCTTGGGGCCAGGGGAACCCTACGAGCAGTACTTC.